Sequencing of this T cell receptor (beta chain) was carried out in a study of vaccination effects on CD4 cells after COVID-19. After expansion with viral peptide pools in the ViraFEST assay, antigen-specific CD4+ T cells were sequenced. Investigators separated out CD4+ T cells once around 11 days of culture had passed. Having tested negative for nucleocapsid antibodies, the vaccine recipients showed no prior SARS-CoV-2 infection. IL-2 medium was substituted for half the medium on days 3 and 7. Sequencing was performed with immunoSEQ multiplex PCR; in TCRdb, only in-frame clones are kept and a portion is missing. The repertoire includes tens of thousands of clones, under 75% of them detected once, and under 25% sits in the top ten. Remarks on this clone: Its target is not known.

The source material was CD4+ T cells from PBMCs cultured with SARS-CoV-2 spike peptides, sampled before COVID-19 vaccination. This TCR was sampled from a human donor who received a COVID-19 vaccine.

CDR3 DNA sequence: TGTGCCAGCTCACCCCCTAGCTTCCAAGAGACCCAGTACTTC. Its translation is CASSPPSFQETQYF. The chain is built from TRBV18 and TRBJ2-5, with D tentatively TRBD2 (5 bases). The CDR3 covers 14 residues. Germline lookup yields CDR1 KGHSH and CDR2 LQKENI. The V end lost 3 bases, the J end lost 1 base, and 9 bases lay between the germline ends.